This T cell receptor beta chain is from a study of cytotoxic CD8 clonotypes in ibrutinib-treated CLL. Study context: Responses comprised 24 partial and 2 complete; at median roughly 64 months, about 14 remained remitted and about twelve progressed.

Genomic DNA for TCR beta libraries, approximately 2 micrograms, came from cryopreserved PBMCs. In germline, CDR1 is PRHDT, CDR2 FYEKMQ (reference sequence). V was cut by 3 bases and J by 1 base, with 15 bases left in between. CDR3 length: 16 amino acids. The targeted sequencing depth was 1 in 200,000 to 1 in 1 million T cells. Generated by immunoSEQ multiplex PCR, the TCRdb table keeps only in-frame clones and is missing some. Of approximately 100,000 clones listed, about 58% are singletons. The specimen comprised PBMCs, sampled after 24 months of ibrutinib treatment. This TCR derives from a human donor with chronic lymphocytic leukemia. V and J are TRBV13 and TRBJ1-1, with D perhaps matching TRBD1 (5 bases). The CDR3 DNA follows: TGTGCCAGCAGCTTCGGGGGTAGGGTGGGGAACACTGAAGCTTTCTTT. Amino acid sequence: CASSFGGRVGNTEAFF.